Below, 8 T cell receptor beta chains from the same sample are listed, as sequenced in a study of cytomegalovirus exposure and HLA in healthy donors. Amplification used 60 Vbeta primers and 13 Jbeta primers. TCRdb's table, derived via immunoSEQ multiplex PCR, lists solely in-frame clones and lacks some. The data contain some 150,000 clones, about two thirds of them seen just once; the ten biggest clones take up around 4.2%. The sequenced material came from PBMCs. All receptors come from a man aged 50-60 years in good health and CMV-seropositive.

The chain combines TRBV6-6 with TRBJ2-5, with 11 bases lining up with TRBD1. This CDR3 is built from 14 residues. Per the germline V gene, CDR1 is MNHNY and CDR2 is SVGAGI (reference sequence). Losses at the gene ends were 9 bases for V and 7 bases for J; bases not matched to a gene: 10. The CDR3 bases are TGTGCCAGTGGAAGGGGACAGGGGGTTGGGACCCAGTACTTC. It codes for CASGRGQGVGTQYF.

The CDR3 coding sequence is TGTGCCAGCAGCTTGCCTAGCGGGACCTCCTACGAGCAGTACTTC. This codes for CASSLPSGTSYEQYF. V usage is TRBV5-4 and J usage is TRBJ2-7; 9 nucleotides agree with TRBD2. Trimming took 1 base from V and 0 from J; bases not matched to a gene: 2. The CDR3 runs to 15 residues. Germline CDR1 is SGHNT and CDR2 is YYREEE (reference sequence). The whole variable domain, filled in from reference TRBV5-4 and TRBJ2-7, reads ETGVTQSPTHLIKTRGQQVTLRCSSQSGHNTVSWYQQALGQGPQFIFQYYREEENGRGNFPPRFSGLQFPNYSSELNVNALELDDSALYLCASSLPSGTSYEQYFGPGTRLTVT.

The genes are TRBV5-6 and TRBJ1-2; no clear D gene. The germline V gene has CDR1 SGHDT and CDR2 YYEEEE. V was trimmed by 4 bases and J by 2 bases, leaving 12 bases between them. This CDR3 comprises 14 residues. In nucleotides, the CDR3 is TGTGCCAGCAGCCTTCCGGGAGGCAACTATGGCTACACCTTC. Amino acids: CASSLPGGNYGYTF.

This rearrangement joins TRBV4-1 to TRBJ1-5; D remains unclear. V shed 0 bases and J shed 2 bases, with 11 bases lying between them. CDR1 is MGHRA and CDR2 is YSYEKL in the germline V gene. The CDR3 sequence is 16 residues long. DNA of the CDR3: TGCGCCAGCAGCCAAGATCGTGATAGCCGCAATCAGCCCCAGCATTTT. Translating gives CASSQDRDSRNQPQHF.

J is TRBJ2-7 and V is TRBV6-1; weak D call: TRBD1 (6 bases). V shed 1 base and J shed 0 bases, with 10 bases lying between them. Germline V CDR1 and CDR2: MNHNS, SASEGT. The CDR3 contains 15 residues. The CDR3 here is CASSEGDRFSYEQYF. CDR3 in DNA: TGTGCCAGCAGTGAAGGAGACAGGTTCTCCTACGAGCAGTACTTC.

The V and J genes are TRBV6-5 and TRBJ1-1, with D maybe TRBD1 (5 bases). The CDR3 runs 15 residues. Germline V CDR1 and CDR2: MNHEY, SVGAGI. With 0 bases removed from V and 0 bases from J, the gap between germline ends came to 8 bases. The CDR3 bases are TGTGCCAGCAGTTACTCACAGGCCTTGAACACTGAAGCTTTCTTT. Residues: CASSYSQALNTEAFF.

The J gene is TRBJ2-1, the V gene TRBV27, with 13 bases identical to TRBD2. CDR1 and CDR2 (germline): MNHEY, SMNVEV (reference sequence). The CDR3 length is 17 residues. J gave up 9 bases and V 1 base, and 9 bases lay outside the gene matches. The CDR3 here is CASSLWALAGGPVEQFF. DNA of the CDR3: TGTGCCAGCAGTTTATGGGCACTAGCGGGAGGGCCGGTTGAGCAGTTCTTC.

The CDR3 bases are TGCGCCAGCAGCCAAGATAACGGGTTTGGAGGAAATGAGCAGTTCTTC. Protein product: CASSQDNGFGGNEQFF. The chain recombines TRBV4-1 with TRBJ2-1; a possible D gene is TRBD2 (5 bases). Trimming stripped 0 bases from V and 7 bases from J, with 16 bases between. The CDR3 consists of 16 residues. Germline CDR1 and CDR2: MGHRA and YSYEKL.